This T cell receptor beta chain was obtained from a study of T cells in localized non-small cell lung cancer. Study conclusions and caveats: There was higher T cell clonality in uninvolved adjacent lung than in tumor, and it was highest there. A single tumor region was sequenced, leaving heterogeneity possible. The study linked higher blood T cell density to longer overall survival. Appearing in adjacent lung were a median roughly 57 of the top 100 tumor clones.

Turning to this clone: Its antigen is not known.

The table came from immunoSEQ multiplex PCR; TCRdb's copy has only in-frame clones and leaves some out. This table has 30,000 or so clones, approximately 90% appearing once. The V gene lost 4 bases and the J gene lost 4 bases, with 4 bases spanning the gap. This CDR3 has 10 amino acids. Germline CDR1 SQVTM, CDR2 ANQGSEA. The receptor was derived from an older female donor with stage I lung adenocarcinoma. The sequenced sample was peripheral blood, obtained before any cancer treatment. This chain uses TRBV29-1 with TRBJ2-5; no definite D call. CDR3 residues: CSVVLETQYF. In nucleotides, the CDR3 is TGCAGCGTTGTCTTAGAGACCCAGTACTTC.